This T cell receptor beta chain was retrieved from a study of blood T cells in healthy people across ages. Germline CDR1 LGHNA, CDR2 YSLEER. V gave up 0 bases and J gave up 9 bases, with 15 bases separating them. This CDR3 spans 15 amino acids. A sample-barcoded 5' primer and a J-beta primer mix were used in a second PCR of roughly 7 to 12 cycles. TCRdb re-derived calls from the 5' RACE reads in MiXCR, one entry per CDR3 protein. The sample has approximately 820,000 distinct CDR3 sequences, approximately 48% seen once. This clonotype is a singleton in its sample. Healthy individuals of Caucasian origin from Russia, aged roughly 6 to 95, served as donors. Roughly 9.2 milliliters of peripheral blood were drawn from each donor into EDTA-treated tubes.

Sequencing was carried out using blood. The J gene is TRBJ2-1, the V gene TRBV4-3, with D uncertain. The TCR originated in a man in his 60s in good health. CDR3 residues: CASSQDLSAGLEQFF. CDR3 nucleotides: TGCGCCAGCAGCCAAGATCTTTCGGCAGGTCTTGAGCAGTTCTTC.